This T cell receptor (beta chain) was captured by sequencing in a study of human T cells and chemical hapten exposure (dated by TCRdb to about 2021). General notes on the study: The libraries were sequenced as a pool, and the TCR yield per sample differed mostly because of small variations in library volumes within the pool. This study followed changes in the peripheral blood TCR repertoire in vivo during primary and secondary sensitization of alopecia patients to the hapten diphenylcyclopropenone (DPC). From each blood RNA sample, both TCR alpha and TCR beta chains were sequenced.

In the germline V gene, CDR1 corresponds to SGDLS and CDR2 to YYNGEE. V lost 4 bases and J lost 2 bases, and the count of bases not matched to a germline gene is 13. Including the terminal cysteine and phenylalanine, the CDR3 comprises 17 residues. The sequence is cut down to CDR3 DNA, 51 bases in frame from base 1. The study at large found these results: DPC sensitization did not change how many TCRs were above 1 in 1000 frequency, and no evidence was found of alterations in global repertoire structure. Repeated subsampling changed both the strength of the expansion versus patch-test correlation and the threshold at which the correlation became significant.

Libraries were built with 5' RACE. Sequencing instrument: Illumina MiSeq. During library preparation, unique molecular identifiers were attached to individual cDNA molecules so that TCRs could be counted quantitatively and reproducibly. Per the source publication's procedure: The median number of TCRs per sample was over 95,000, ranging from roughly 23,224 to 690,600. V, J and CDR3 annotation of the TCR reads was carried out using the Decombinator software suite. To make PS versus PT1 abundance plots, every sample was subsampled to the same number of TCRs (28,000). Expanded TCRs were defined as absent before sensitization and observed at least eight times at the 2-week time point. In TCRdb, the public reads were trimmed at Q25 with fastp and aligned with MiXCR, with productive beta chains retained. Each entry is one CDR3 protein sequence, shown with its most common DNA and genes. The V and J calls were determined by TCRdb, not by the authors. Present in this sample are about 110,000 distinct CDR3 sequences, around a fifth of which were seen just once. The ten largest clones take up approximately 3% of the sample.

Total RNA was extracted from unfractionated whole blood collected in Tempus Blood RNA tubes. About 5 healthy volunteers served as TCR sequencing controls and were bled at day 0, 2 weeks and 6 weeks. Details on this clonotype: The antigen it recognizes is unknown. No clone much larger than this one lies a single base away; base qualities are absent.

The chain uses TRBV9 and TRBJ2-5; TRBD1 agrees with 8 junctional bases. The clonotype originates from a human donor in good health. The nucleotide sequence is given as TGTGCCAGCAGCCCGGACAGGGAACTAGCTCTACAAGAGACCCAGTACTTC. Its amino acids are CASSPDRELALQETQYF.